The 5 T cell receptor beta chains given below trace back to one sample, sequenced in a study of blood T cell repertoires in COVID-19 (dated by TCRdb to the early 2020s). The library was made by the immunoSEQ multiplex PCR assay. Here the immuneACCESS table is served through TCRdb, limited to in-frame sequences with V and J called. Missing clones are a known gap in these copies; in checked studies unresolved V genes cover under half, and the rest lacks a known reason. The sample table holds hundreds of thousands of clones, of which 80% to 90% were seen once. The ten largest clonotypes hold roughly 0.9% of the sample. Sequenced sample: peripheral blood. Receptors originate from a man in his late teens or twenties with COVID-19, enrolled during active disease.

The chain uses TRBV15 and TRBJ2-5; 11 bases agree with TRBD2. Per the germline V gene, CDR1 is LNHNV and CDR2 is YYDKDF (reference sequence). The CDR3 has 16 residues. Trimming removed 1 base from V and 0 bases from J; junction bases left unmatched: 1. CDR3 region: CATSRALAGDQETQYF. The CDR3 region has the DNA TGTGCCACCAGCAGAGCACTAGCGGGAGACCAAGAGACCCAGTACTTC.

J is TRBJ2-7 and V is TRBV2, with a possible D match to TRBD2 (5 bases). Germline assignment: CDR1 SNHLY and CDR2 FYNNEI. V lost 0 bases and J 3 bases, leaving 12 bases between the germline ends. The CDR3 extends over 15 amino acids. CDR3 protein: CASSEATGIYYEQYF. The CDR3 DNA is TGTGCCAGCAGTGAAGCGACGGGAATCTACTACGAGCAGTACTTC.

The chain links TRBV7-9 to TRBJ1-4, with D perhaps TRBD1 (5 bases). Trimming left V 5 bases short and J 2 bases short, with 12 bases between. This CDR3 has 15 residues. In germline, CDR1 is SEHNR, CDR2 FQNEAQ (reference sequence). The CDR3 nucleotides read TGTGCCAGCAGCCCAGCGGGGGGGACTAATGAAAAACTGTTTTTT. It encodes CASSPAGGTNEKLFF.

V gene TRBV5-1 combines with J gene TRBJ1-1, with 8 bases aligning to TRBD1. This CDR3 spans 13 amino acids. The V and J ends lost 2 bases and 5 bases, in that order; junction bases with no gene match: 2. CDR1 SGHRS and CDR2 YFSETQ come from the germline V gene. The CDR3 DNA is TGCGCCAGCAGCTTAAGACAGGGGACTGAAGCTTTCTTT. Protein: CASSLRQGTEAFF.

The rearrangement joins TRBV21-1 to TRBJ2-2; the DNA was not compared with TRBD1, the D call given in the table. TRBV21-1 is a pseudogene segment. The CDR3 has 11 residues. The CDR3 DNA sequence: TGTGCCAGATGGGGGCCCGGGGAGCTGTTTTTT. It yields the protein CARWGPGELFF.